Listed here are 25 T cell receptor beta chains from one sample, sequenced in a study of molecular identifiers for immune sequencing clone quantification. TCRdb analysed the PCR reads with MiXCR anew, one entry per CDR3 protein. The sample has 400,000 to 600,000 distinct CDR3 sequences; about a fifth are singletons. What was sequenced was naive CD8+ T cells from blood, with Jurkat cell RNA spiked in. The subset denotes: FACS-sorted CD8+CD4-CCR7+CD45RA+ naive T cells. The receptors shown here come from a human donor in good health. Some libraries in this study had Jurkat cell RNA spiked in.

This clonotype was counted many times. This sequence joins TRBV30 and TRBJ2-7; D gene unclear. V was cut by 0 bases and J by 7 bases, with 13 bases left in between. The CDR3 loop spans 13 amino acids. From germline, CDR1 is GTSNPN and CDR2 SVGIG (reference sequence). The CDR3: CAWSVGLSYEQYF. For the CDR3, the DNA is TGTGCCTGGAGTGTAGGATTGTCATATGAGCAGTACTTC.

In regard to this clonotype: One junction end does not reproduce the germline sequence, and a read error may be involved. The chain couples TRBV13 to TRBJ2-1; 10 bases agree with TRBD2. The CDR3 contains 19 residues. The germline V gene has CDR1 PRHDT and CDR2 FYEKMQ (reference sequence). CDR3 amino acids: CASSLAGFLAGENGNEQLF. CDR3 DNA: TGTGCCAGCAGCTTAGCCGGTTTCCTAGCGGGAGAGAACGGCAATGAGCAGTTATTC.

The chain joins TRBV7-9 to TRBJ2-7, with D tentatively TRBD1 or TRBD2 (5 bases each). V was clipped by 5 bases and J by 4 bases, with 18 bases between them. Germline-derived CDR1 and CDR2 are SEHNR and FQNEAQ (reference sequence). The CDR3 has 15 residues. CDR3 in DNA: TGTGCCAGCAGCCCCTCGTTGGGGGTAGGGTACGAGCAGTACTTC. As protein: CASSPSLGVGYEQYF.

There are many counts of this clonotype. This chain connects TRBV5-4 to TRBJ2-7; D ambiguous. Germline CDR1 SGHNT, CDR2 YYREEE (reference sequence). Deletions cut 4 bases from V and 3 bases from J, with 5 bases between. There are 11 residues in the CDR3. The DNA of the CDR3 is TGTGCCAGCAGCGATAACTACGAGCAGTACTTC. This gives the protein CASSDNYEQYF.

This clonotype has a count of ten or more. The chain is built from TRBV2 and TRBJ2-3; D is perhaps TRBD1 (6 bases). Germline-derived CDR1 and CDR2 are SNHLY and FYNNEI. The CDR3 sequence is 15 residues long. Trimming removed 5 bases from V and 2 bases from J, with 14 bases in between. The CDR3 reads CASSSPGHPTDTQYF. The CDR3 bases are TGTGCCAGCAGTTCGCCGGGACACCCCACAGATACGCAGTATTTT.

In regard to this clonotype: Possible read error: a much larger clone is one base away. The chain uses TRBV4-1 and TRBJ1-1, with no clear D. V lost 8 bases, J lost 0 bases, and 16 bases lay in between. In germline, CDR1 is MGHRA, CDR2 YSYEKL. The CDR3 sequence is 15 residues long. The CDR3 coding sequence is TGCGCCAGCTGTAGATCGGCGGCTATGAACACTGAAGCTTTCTTT. This encodes CASCRSAAMNTEAFF.

This clonotype was detected ten times or more. The rearrangement joins TRBV7-2 to TRBJ1-5; D ambiguous. The germline V gene has CDR1 SGHTA and CDR2 FQGNSA. Trimming cost V 5 bases and J 4 bases, with 12 bases left between them. CDR3 length equals 14 residues. The CDR3 sequence is CASSPPEGNQPQHF. The CDR3 bases are TGTGCCAGCAGCCCCCCCGAGGGTAATCAGCCCCAGCATTTT.

The rearrangement joins TRBV5-6 to TRBJ1-1, with D possibly matching TRBD1 (5 bases). Germline V gene data show CDR1 as SGHDT and CDR2 as YYEEEE. V gave up 3 bases and J gave up 0 bases, with 12 bases separating them. This CDR3 region has 15 residues. In DNA, the CDR3 is TGTGCCAGCAGCTATTGGACAACCATGAACACTGAAGCTTTCTTT. The encoded protein is CASSYWTTMNTEAFF.

The DNA for the CDR3 is TGTGCCATCAGTGAGTCAGTGGGACTAGCGAAAGCAGATACGCAGCATTTT. This codes for CAISESVGLAKADTQHF. V gene TRBV10-3 combines with J gene TRBJ2-3; a weak D match, TRBD1 (5 bases). The end of the DNA aligns better with TRBJ1-5, so the J call may be wrong. The CDR3 length is 17 residues. The germline gives CDR1 ENHRY, CDR2 SYGVKD.

Only a few counts were recorded for this clonotype. The chain couples TRBV27 to TRBJ1-5, with D maybe TRBD1 (5 bases). This CDR3 contains 16 residues. Per germline, CDR1 MNHEY and CDR2 SMNVEV (reference sequence). Trimming shortened V by 1 base and J by 0 bases, and 10 bases separated the two germline ends. The CDR3 is CASSLWGGDSNQPQHF. Written as DNA, the CDR3 is TGTGCCAGCAGTTTATGGGGAGGGGATAGCAATCAGCCCCAGCATTTT.

The genes are TRBV19 and TRBJ1-3, with D possibly matching TRBD1 (5 bases). CDR3 length: 15 amino acids. Germline assignment: CDR1 LNHDA and CDR2 SQIVND (reference sequence). The germline V and J ends were trimmed by 6 bases and 0 bases, with 12 bases remaining between them. The CDR3 loop reads CASSRDLGSGNTIYF. As DNA, the CDR3 is TGTGCCAGTAGCCGGGACCTCGGCTCTGGAAACACCATATATTTT.

The rearrangement links TRBV5-6 to TRBJ2-3; 9 nucleotides agree with TRBD2. The CDR3 runs to 15 residues. The V and J ends lost 3 bases and 8 bases, in that order; junction bases with no gene match: 10. Germline loops: CDR1 SGHDT, CDR2 YYEEEE. Written as DNA, the CDR3 is TGTGCCAGCAGCTACGTTAGCGGGGGAGGCTGTACGCAGTATTTT. Translation: CASSYVSGGGCTQYF. The full variable domain, with the rest looked up from reference TRBV5-6 and TRBJ2-3, is DAGVTQSPTHLIKTRGQQVTLRCSPKSGHDTVSWYQQALGQGPQFIFQYYEEEERQRGNFPDRFSGHQFPNYSSELNVNALLLGDSALYLCASSYVSGGGCTQYFGPGTRLTVL.

This clonotype was counted many times. The chain couples TRBV6-5 to TRBJ2-7; D not resolved. Germline assignment: CDR1 MNHEY and CDR2 SVGAGI. The CDR3 runs 11 residues. V was pared by 6 bases and J by 3 bases, with 6 bases between. CDR3 region: CASSSHYEQYF. CDR3 DNA sequence: TGTGCCAGCAGCTCCCACTACGAGCAGTACTTC.

This clonotype has a count of ten or more. This sequence joins TRBV4-1 and TRBJ2-1, with a weak D call TRBD2 (5 bases). Trimming shortened V by 0 bases and J by 3 bases, and 12 bases separated the two germline ends. The germline V gene has CDR1 MGHRA and CDR2 YSYEKL. The CDR3 loop spans 16 amino acids. CDR3 sequence: CASSQDPAGDYNEQFF. The CDR3 coding sequence is TGCGCCAGCAGCCAAGATCCGGCGGGCGACTACAATGAGCAGTTCTTC.

The V gene is TRBV3-1, the J gene TRBJ2-2, with TRBD2 identical over 7 bases. The CDR3 extends over 18 amino acids. V dropped 4 bases and J dropped 0; count of bases not matched to a gene: 11. Germline assignment: CDR1 LGHDT and CDR2 YNNKEL (reference sequence). CDR3 in amino acids: CASSRPGLADPNTGELFF. DNA for the CDR3: TGTGCCAGCAGCCGTCCGGGGCTAGCGGATCCGAACACCGGGGAGCTGTTTTTT.

This chain joins TRBV19 and TRBJ1-4, with D unclear. The V gene's germline CDR1 is LNHDA and CDR2 SQIVND (reference sequence). The CDR3 spans 16 residues. V was cut by 5 bases and J by 8 bases, with 21 bases left in between. DNA of the CDR3: TGTGCCAGTAGTCTACGACCGTCTCTCCCTTTCGAAAAACTGTTTTTT. Protein sequence: CASSLRPSLPFEKLFF.

As to this clonotype: This may arise from a read error, as a much more abundant clone is one base away. A read error is likely, as this CDR3 ends without the conserved phenylalanine or tryptophan. The rearrangement uses TRBV12-3 or TRBV12-4 and TRBJ1-1; tentatively, D is TRBD1 (5 bases). The CDR3 runs 13 residues. V was pared by 2 bases and J by 6 bases, with 10 bases between. Here the CDR3 DNA reads TGTGCCAGCAGTTTACTGGGGACGGCTGAAGCTTTCTCT. Its protein is CASSLLGTAEAFS.

This clonotype was recorded many times. The V call is TRBV30, the J call TRBJ2-7; 7 nucleotides align to TRBD2. V trimming: 4 bases; J trimming: 2 bases; junction bases outside the gene matches: 5. The CDR3 totals 13 residues. The germline V gene has CDR1 GTSNPN and CDR2 SVGIG (reference sequence). The CDR3 DNA reads as TGTGCCTGGACTAGCGGAACGACCTACGAGCAGTACTTC. Translated, it gives CAWTSGTTYEQYF.

V gene TRBV10-3 combines with J gene TRBJ1-5; TRBD1 agrees at 9 bases. Trimming at V came to 4 bases and at J to 4 bases, leaving 5 bases not matched to a gene. The CDR3 consists of 15 residues. Germline V gene lookup returns CDR1 ENHRY and CDR2 SYGVKD. In nucleotides, the CDR3 is TGTGCCATCAGTGGGACGGACAGGGGTAATCAGCCCCAGCATTTT. This codes for CAISGTDRGNQPQHF.

This clonotype was seen a handful of times. The chain recombines TRBV4-3 with TRBJ2-5, with 10 nucleotides matching TRBD2. In germline, CDR1 is LGHNA, CDR2 YSLEER. The trim removed 0 bases at V and 7 bases at J, leaving 11 bases unmatched. This CDR3 contains 17 residues. CDR3 sequence: CASSQDRYLAGEGTQYF. The CDR3 DNA follows: TGCGCCAGCAGCCAAGATCGATACCTAGCGGGGGAAGGGACCCAGTACTTC.

Note on this clonotype: Possible read error: a much larger clone is one base away. The V call is TRBV2, the J call TRBJ2-5; no clear D gene. Germline assignment: CDR1 SNHLY and CDR2 FYNNEI. This CDR3 has 15 residues. This CDR3 is CTSSDIGHLQETQYF. In DNA form, the CDR3 reads TGTACCAGCAGTGATATTGGGCACCTCCAAGAGACCCAGTACTTC.

At least ten counts were recorded for this clonotype. The chain uses TRBV29-1 and TRBJ1-1, with TRBD1 as a possible D gene (5 bases). CDR1 is SQVTM and CDR2 is ANQGSEA in the germline V gene. The CDR3 sequence is 12 residues long. V lost 7 bases and J 6 bases, leaving 15 bases between the germline ends. CDR3 region: CSAFSQGSEAFF. In nucleotides, the CDR3 is TGCAGCGCTTTTTCCCAGGGATCTGAAGCTTTCTTT. Full variable domain (remainder filled in from reference TRBV29-1 and TRBJ1-1): SAVISQKPSRDICQRGTSLTIQCQVDSQVTMMFWYRQQPGQSLTLIATANQGSEATYESGFVIDKFPISRPNLTFSTLTVSNMSPEDSSIYLCSAFSQGSEAFFGQGTRLTVV.

The chain joins TRBV13 to TRBJ2-1; 14 bases are shared with TRBD2. From germline, CDR1 is PRHDT and CDR2 FYEKMQ (reference sequence). This CDR3 comprises 16 residues. The J segment lost 7 bases and the V segment lost 5 bases, leaving 7 bases of the junction unmatched. The CDR3 is CASSPGTSGSLNEQFF. Here the CDR3 DNA reads TGTGCCAGCAGCCCGGGGACTAGCGGGAGTTTGAATGAGCAGTTCTTC.

This clonotype has a count of ten or more. V usage is TRBV4-3 and J usage is TRBJ2-2, with 11 positions matching TRBD2. The CDR3 contains 15 residues. J was trimmed by 2 bases and V by 6 bases; bases with no gene match: 2. Germline assignment: CDR1 LGHNA and CDR2 YSLEER. CDR3 coding DNA: TGCGCCAGCAGACTAGCGGGGGATAACACCGGGGAGCTGTTTTTT. Residues: CASRLAGDNTGELFF.

The chain links TRBV2 to TRBJ1-5; D is perhaps TRBD1 (6 bases). The CDR3 is 15 amino acids. The V and J ends lost 4 bases and 5 bases respectively, with 15 bases between them. In germline, CDR1 is SNHLY, CDR2 FYNNEI. The CDR3 sequence is CASSGFLGGDQPQHF. The DNA of the CDR3 is TGTGCCAGCAGTGGGTTTCTGGGGGGCGATCAGCCCCAGCATTTT.